One and the same sample provided the 8 T cell receptor beta chains below, sequenced in a study of technical replicates of blood from a few donors. TCRdb's table, derived via immunoSEQ multiplex PCR, lists solely in-frame clones and lacks some. The sample holds 85,000 to 100,000 clones, about 93% seen once. Input material: T cells isolated from PBMCs. The receptors were gathered from a human donor in good health.

The chain couples TRBV6-5 to TRBJ1-1; 10 positions agree with TRBD1. Per germline, CDR1 MNHEY and CDR2 SVGAGI. The CDR3 loop spans 15 amino acids. With V trimmed by 5 bases and J by 3 bases, 6 bases remained unmatched. For the CDR3, the DNA is TGTGCCAGCAGTGTCACCGGGACAGGGGACACTGAAGCTTTCTTT. Translating gives CASSVTGTGDTEAFF.

This clone came up once. This rearrangement joins TRBV6-6 to TRBJ1-5; D gene ambiguous. The germline gives CDR1 MNHNY, CDR2 SVGAGI (reference sequence). Trimming removed 4 bases from V and 4 bases from J, with 11 bases in between. CDR3 length equals 14 residues. CDR3 region: CASSSREFNQPQHF. The CDR3 DNA is TGTGCCAGCAGTTCCCGGGAGTTTAATCAGCCCCAGCATTTT.

This clone was picked up one time. V usage is TRBV6-6 and J usage is TRBJ2-2, with D unclear. Germline V gives CDR1 MNHNY, CDR2 SVGAGI (reference sequence). V was clipped by 0 bases and J by 7 bases, with 9 bases between them. The CDR3 runs to 14 residues. The CDR3, as DNA: TGTGCCAGCAGTTACTCAAGTAGTAGCGGGGAGCTGTTTTTT. Amino acids: CASSYSSSSGELFF.

J is TRBJ2-7 and V is TRBV28; TRBD2 aligns across 8 bases. Unmatched junction bases numbered 9, after V lost 1 base and J lost 4 bases. This CDR3 is 16 amino acids long. Germline CDR1 reads MDHEN; CDR2 reads SYDVKM. The CDR3 bases are TGTGCCAGCAGTTTATTAATCGGGAGGGCCTCGTACGAGCAGTACTTC. This translates into CASSLLIGRASYEQYF.

This chain connects TRBV10-1 to TRBJ2-2; 7 bases agree with TRBD1. The CDR3 has 16 amino acids. V gave up 4 bases and J gave up 5 bases; unmatched junction bases: 10. Per germline, CDR1 WNHNN and CDR2 SYGVQD (reference sequence). CDR3 sequence: CASSVFKGGSTGELFF. The CDR3 region has the DNA TGCGCCAGCAGTGTTTTCAAAGGGGGCTCAACCGGGGAGCTGTTTTTT.

V and J are TRBV5-4 and TRBJ2-5; D is undetermined. CDR3 length: 13 amino acids. Germline V gene data show CDR1 as SGHNT and CDR2 as YYREEE (reference sequence). V was cut by 3 bases and J by 4 bases, with 10 bases left in between. Here the CDR3 DNA reads TGTGCCAGCAGCTCCGGGTTCCTAGAGACCCAGTACTTC. Its protein product is CASSSGFLETQYF.

This chain joins TRBV12-5 and TRBJ1-1; a possible D gene is TRBD1 (6 bases). Germline CDR1 and CDR2: LGHNT and FRNRAP. Trimming removed 1 base at V and 1 base at J, with 7 bases between. The CDR3 sequence is 14 residues long. CDR3 nucleotides: TGTGCTAGTGGTTTGGGAGGGGGGAACACTGAAGCTTTCTTT. Amino acids: CASGLGGGNTEAFF.

This chain connects TRBV9 to TRBJ1-1, with TRBD1 identical over 7 bases. The CDR3 consists of 14 residues. J lost 3 bases, V lost 3 bases, and 5 bases had no gene match. Germline V gene lookup returns CDR1 SGDLS and CDR2 YYNGEE. CDR3 DNA sequence: TGTGCCAGCAGCGCCGGACAGGCCTACACTGAAGCTTTCTTT. Protein product: CASSAGQAYTEAFF. Filled out from reference TRBV9 and TRBJ1-1, the complete variable domain reads DSGVTQTPKHLITATGQRVTLRCSPRSGDLSVYWYQQSLDQGLQFLIQYYNGEERAKGNILERFSAQQFPDLHSELNLSSLELGDSALYFCASSAGQAYTEAFFGQGTRLTVV.